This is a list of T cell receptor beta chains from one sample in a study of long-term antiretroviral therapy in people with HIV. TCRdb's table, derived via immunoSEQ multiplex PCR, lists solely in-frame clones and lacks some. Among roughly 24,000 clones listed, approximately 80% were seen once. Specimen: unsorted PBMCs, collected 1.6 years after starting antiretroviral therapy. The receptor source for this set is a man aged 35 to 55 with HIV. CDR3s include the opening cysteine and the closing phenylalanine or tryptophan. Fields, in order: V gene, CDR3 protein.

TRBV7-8 CASSSQARGRADTQYF
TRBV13 CASSWQAGHSYEQYF
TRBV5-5 CASSLWGLAGTYEQYF
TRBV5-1 CASKIAWTRRGDYNEQFF
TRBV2 CASSEDAGLVETQYF
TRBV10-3 CAISGGDTGTSNKNIQYF
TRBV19 CASSAGQGAGTGELFF
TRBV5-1 CASSLDRDTYGYTF
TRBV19 CASSIRGTYGYEQYF
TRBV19 CASSIDRGVQGPAFF
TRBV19 CASTPGQGSYEQYF
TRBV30 CASDQGAGAYEQYF
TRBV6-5 CASSYSTGGRTEAFF
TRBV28 CASGVEKLFF
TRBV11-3 CASSSGPIQPQHF
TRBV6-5 CASSYSGLMNTEAFF
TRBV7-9 CASSRSRLFDEQFF
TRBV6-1 CASSGYGSSYEQYF
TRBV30 CAWSVGRGRSGAFF